This entry concerns a single T cell receptor beta chain. The antigen remains unidentified. Donors counted as nominally healthy when sampled, yet unrecorded immune exposures were likely. The study ran its PCR with 60 Vbeta and 13 Jbeta primers. Only in-frame clones appear in the TCRdb table, and some are missing; sequencing was by immunoSEQ multiplex PCR. The listing records 150,000 to 200,000 clones. The entry originates in a study of cytomegalovirus exposure and HLA in healthy donors. Study-level background: A prior analysis found about 120 million unique TCR beta sequences from 150 million to 200 million T cells. The study, taken as a whole, reports: In vitro work confirmed that three CMV-associated chains recognize CMV antigens. Being productive about 90% or about 30% of the time was typical of most TCR beta V segments in an earlier analysis.

The sample was PBMCs. The TCR was taken from a man aged 25 to 45 in good health and CMV-seronegative.

The CDR3 is CASSFVGLAGVETQYF. The CDR3 DNA is TGTGCCAGCAGCTTCGTAGGTCTAGCGGGAGTTGAGACCCAGTACTTC. This chain joins TRBV5-4 and TRBJ2-5, with 10 bases lining up with TRBD2. The CDR3 loop spans 16 amino acids. V shed 2 bases, J shed 5 bases, and the junction held 9 bases outside the gene matches. From germline, CDR1 is SGHNT and CDR2 YYREEE (reference sequence).